This T cell receptor beta chain was observed in a study of T cell responses to AZD1222 COVID-19 vaccine (dated by TCRdb to the early 2020s). Background for the entire study: TCR sequencing was performed for about 250 trial participants, of whom about 200 were given two doses of AZD1222 and some 25 were given two doses of MenACWY control vaccine. Trial participants were enrolled into age subgroups of 18-55, 56-69 and 70-plus years, which contained around 150, 28 and 57 TCR-sequenced participants, respectively. The paper's findings and limits, for the study overall: Reportedly, almost half of the unique spike-specific TCRs recognized epitopes lying outside the regions that are mutated in the B.1.351 and B.1.1.7 variants. Only six AZD1222 recipients were SARS-CoV-2 seropositive at baseline, limiting conclusions about previously exposed vaccinees. Participants were mostly white British and included more females than males, and it was suggested by the authors that clonal diversity may have been underestimated. Because no day 14 peak-response samples were available, repertoires were characterized only after the peak T cell response. A significant rise in spike-specific TCR breadth and depth was observed after two AZD1222 doses relative to day 0 and relative to MenACWY recipients. CD4 TCRs associated with the vaccine covered the entire spike protein, and the dominant responses were in regions 160-218 and 743-854. In the small 56-69-year group, the increase in depth fell short of significance, most likely because of low power.

Ends trimmed: V by 1 base, J by 8 bases; bases unmatched to a gene: 10. The germline V gene sets CDR1 to MRHNA and CDR2 to SNTAGT. Inclusive of the bounding cysteine and phenylalanine, the CDR3 is 16 residues long. Kept here is only the CDR3 DNA, which spans 48 bases and is read in frame from base 1. The CDR3 regions of human TCRbeta chains were analyzed by immunosequencing. Per the original workflow: TCRs in the repertoires were compared against a reference library of SARS-CoV-2-specific TCRs that had been generated with the MIRA antigen-specificity platform. Breadth was defined as the fraction of unique TCRs that were SARS-CoV-2-associated, and depth was defined as the fraction of total T cells that were SARS-CoV-2-associated. Using the MIRA data, each spike-specific TCR was assigned both to the spike region to which the TCR was reactive and to a CD4 or CD8 class. Log10-transformed breadth and depth values were compared by one-way ANOVA with Sidak's multiple comparisons tests. Here the immuneACCESS table is served through TCRdb, limited to in-frame sequences with V and J called. Missing clones are a known gap in these copies; in checked studies unresolved V genes cover under half, and the rest lacks a known reason. The V and J calls and clone size were taken over from that table, and D and trimming were inferred from the DNA. The sample yields approximately 100,000 clones; around nine tenths were counted once. The ten largest clones capture around 3.3% of the sample.

The time point label here, explained by the study, means: about 28 days (+/-7) after the second vaccine dose. According to the study, the label for this sample's treatment or condition signals: meningococcal conjugate vaccine given as trial control. The vaccinee samples were drawn from two UK trials, COV001 and COV002, one of which was a single-blind randomized controlled phase 2/3 trial testing AZD1222 (ChAdOx1 nCoV-19) in healthy adults. For TCRbeta chain sequencing, PBMC samples were collected from trial participants at day 0 and at day 28 after the second dose. About this clone itself: Its antigen is currently not known. Base-call qualities are not available, and no considerably larger clone is one nucleotide away.

The specimen comprised peripheral blood, sampled 28 days after the second dose of the MenACWY control vaccine. Rearrangement joined TRBV6-4 to TRBJ1-2; 10 bases in the junction line up with TRBD1. The source of this sequence is an adult who received the MenACWY meningococcal vaccine as a control. DNA sequence: TGTGCCAGCAGTGACTATCCGGGACAGGGGCCCGGCGGCTACACCTTC. It is translated as CASSDYPGQGPGGYTF.